This T cell receptor beta chain was recovered during a study of shared clonotypes between healthy human individuals. Only in-frame clones appear in the TCRdb table, and some are missing; sequencing was by immunoSEQ multiplex PCR. Of 400,000 to 600,000 clones in the sample, 90% to 96% were seen once. This CDR3 has 13 amino acids. V was pared by 5 bases and J by 6 bases, with 13 bases between. CDR1 is MNHEY, CDR2 SMNVEV, per germline (reference sequence). The chain is built from TRBV27 and TRBJ1-1, with D unresolved. The sample comprised naive CD4+ T cells sorted from blood. Specified subset: CD45RA+ positively selected. The receptor's source is a woman in her 30s in good health. The CDR3 sequence: CASSPQIFSEAFF. The CDR3 region has the DNA TGTGCCAGCAGTCCCCAAATTTTCTCTGAAGCTTTCTTT.